This T cell receptor beta chain was recovered during a study of technical replicates of blood from several donors. The protocol was immunoSEQ multiplex PCR, while the TCRdb copy is restricted to in-frame clones and leaves out a portion. This table has tens of thousands of clones, 70% to 90% appearing once. This CDR3 has 13 residues. Per germline, CDR1 SGHKS and CDR2 YYEKEE (reference sequence). J was trimmed by 5 bases and V by 5 bases; bases with no gene match: 5. What was sequenced was PBMCs. The chain recombines TRBV5-5 with TRBJ2-5, with TRBD1 identical over 8 bases. The sequence was obtained from a human donor in good health. Some clones in this sample may be carry-over from other donors' samples. Here the CDR3 DNA reads TGTGCCAGCAGTTTTCGACAGGGGGAGACCCAGTACTTC. Translated, it gives CASSFRQGETQYF.